This paragraph reports one TCR beta chain. A few counts support this clonotype. The specificity of this receptor is unknown. No much larger clone is present one base from it, and per-base qualities are unavailable. This specimen comes from a study of T cells after yellow fever vaccination (dated by TCRdb to the late 2010s). Study-level background: The SMART-Seq v4 Ultra Low Input RNA kit was used to prepare libraries from fractions with low cell numbers. To follow T-cell clones before and after both primary and booster YFV17D yellow fever vaccination, bulk TCR alpha and beta repertoires underwent longitudinal sequencing. The cohort comprised two healthy male donors, one aged 18 to 30 and one aged 30 to 39 years. Blood was drawn at multiple timepoints before and after primary and secondary immunization, with bulk PBMC replicates and cell subsets isolated.

Explained via the paper, the treatment or condition label denotes: live attenuated yellow fever vaccine strain. PBMCs were isolated from peripheral blood using a standard Ficoll-Paque protocol. CD4 and CD8 T-cell fractions were isolated with Dynabeads CD4 and CD8 positive selection kits. TriZol was used to extract RNA from bulk PBMCs, CD4 and CD8 fractions, and dextramer-positive and dextramer-negative fractions. For sequencing, an Illumina NovaSeq 6000 was employed. TCR cDNA was synthesized by 5'RACE template switching, which introduced a universal primer site and unique molecular identifiers. Priming of cDNA synthesis was performed from both the TCR alpha and TCR beta constant segments. Library amplification used two PCR steps, and the second PCR step added sample barcodes and sequencing adapters. Sequencing of the libraries was done on either Illumina HiSeq 2500 (2x100 bp) or NovaSeq (2x150 bp). The authors' analysis ran thus. MIGEC was used to demultiplex reads and collapse the reads into UMI consensus sequences, and MiXCR was used for V(D)J alignment. Vaccine-responding clonotypes were identified with edgeR using replicate PBMC samples, with FDR below 0.01 and a log2 fold change above 5 up to day 15 being required. Each bulk clonotype received a CD4 or CD8 identity based on whether the sequenced CD4 or CD8 repertoire contained that clonotype at higher abundance. TCRdb ran its own pipeline on the public reads, namely fastp trimming at Q25 and MiXCR clone calling, and kept in-frame beta chains. A single entry per CDR3 protein holds the most common genes and DNA from its merged rows. These V and J calls originate from TCRdb's pipeline instead of the authors' own analysis. The sample contains about 340,000 distinct CDR3 sequences, around 12% of them found a single time. The ten largest clones take up approximately 3.4% of the sample.

The investigation overall reported the following: Because the study included only a couple of donors, the extent to which the findings can be generalized is limited. Computational filtering was required because FACS-sorted repertoires could contain abundant contaminating clonotypes from the bulk population. The secondary T-cell response was weaker than the primary response but faster, peaking on day 5 instead of day 15. A small share of clonotypes occurred in both CD4 and CD8 compartments, likely arising from convergent recombination. Most clones expanded after primary vaccination (around 96% of CD4 and roughly 90% of CD8) were re-detected after the booster, suggesting that broad memory maintenance occurred.

The CDR3 measures 15 amino acids from cysteine to phenylalanine. CDR3 DNA is the only sequence kept; it has 45 bases, read in frame from the first base. In the germline V gene, CDR1 corresponds to SGHDN and CDR2 to FVKESK. V is shortened by 4 bases, J by 4 bases, and the region joining them spans 14 bases. The V and J segments used are TRBV14 and TRBJ1-3; no confident D gene assignment can be made. The starting material was CD4+ T cells sorted from PBMCs, obtained 15 days after the yellow fever booster vaccination. The TCR comes from a man aged 18 to 30 who received the YFV17D yellow fever vaccine. The CDR3 region reads CASSLYLGEGNTIYF. The nucleotide sequence reads as follows: TGTGCCAGCAGCCTCTACCTGGGAGAGGGAAACACCATATATTTT.